Listed here are 25 T cell receptor beta chains from one sample, sequenced in a study of technical replicates of blood from several donors. TCRdb keeps only in-frame clones here, not all; method: immunoSEQ multiplex PCR. Of 55,000 to 70,000 clones in the sample, about 86% are singletons; the top ten hold approximately 4.7%. The sequenced sample consisted of PBMCs. These receptor sequences come from a human donor in good health. Some clones in this sample may be carry-over from other donors' samples.

The V call is TRBV27, the J call TRBJ1-6; no clear D. V was pared by 6 bases and J by 0 bases, with 6 bases between. CDR3 size: 14 residues. CDR1 and CDR2 from the germline V gene are MNHEY and SMNVEV (reference sequence). In DNA, the CDR3 is TGTGCCAGCAGCTCCCCCTCCTATAATTCACCCCTCCACTTT. This codes for CASSSPSYNSPLHF.

The rearrangement uses TRBV15 and TRBJ2-2, with TRBD2 identical over 9 bases. The CDR3 covers 15 residues. J was trimmed by 7 bases and V by 0 bases; bases with no gene match: 3. Germline CDR1 is LNHNV and CDR2 is YYDKDF (reference sequence). CDR3 loop: CATSRERGGVGELFF. The CDR3 bases are TGTGCCACCAGCAGAGAGCGGGGGGGCGTCGGGGAGCTGTTTTTT.

The chain links TRBV7-2 to TRBJ1-5, with D maybe TRBD1 (6 bases). Trimming pared 4 bases from V and 2 bases from J, leaving 12 bases between. The CDR3 loop spans 15 amino acids. CDR1 is SGHTA, CDR2 FQGNSA, per germline. CDR3 sequence reads: CASSSGAGGNQPQHF. The CDR3 coding sequence is TGTGCCAGCAGCTCAGGGGCAGGGGGCAATCAGCCCCAGCATTTT.

This rearrangement joins TRBV7-8 to TRBJ2-5; D is perhaps TRBD1 (6 bases). The germline V and J ends were trimmed by 7 bases and 5 bases, with 17 bases remaining between them. The CDR3 is 14 residues long. CDR1 and CDR2 from the germline V gene are SGHVS and FQNEAQ. In DNA, the CDR3 is TGTGCCAGCACTCTAGGGGGAGTCGGGGAGACCCAGTACTTC. It codes for CASTLGGVGETQYF.

The rearrangement links TRBV5-1 to TRBJ2-7, with TRBD2 identical over 8 bases. Germline V CDR1 and CDR2: SGHRS, YFSETQ. V lost 9 bases, J lost 5 bases, and 7 bases stayed unmatched. CDR3 length equals 12 residues. The CDR3 loop is CATRGGTNEQYF. The CDR3, as DNA: TGCGCCACCCGCGGGGGGACGAACGAGCAGTACTTC. The whole variable domain, filled in from reference TRBV5-1 and TRBJ2-7, reads KAGVTQTPRYLIKTRGQQVTLSCSPISGHRSVSWYQQTPGQGLQFLFEYFSETQRNKGNFPGRFSGRQFSNSRSEMNVSTLELGDSALYLCATRGGTNEQYFGPGTRLTVT.

The CDR3 here is CASSGGQHSRNTIYF. The DNA for the CDR3 is TGTGCCAGCAGTGGCGGACAGCACTCGAGAAACACCATATATTTT. The chain combines TRBV2 with TRBJ1-3; D might be TRBD1 (6 bases). Trimming removed 4 bases from V and 5 bases from J, with 15 bases in between. This CDR3 comprises 15 residues. Germline CDR1 is SNHLY and CDR2 is FYNNEI.

This chain links TRBV19 with TRBJ2-7; D is ambiguous. With 0 bases removed from V and 0 bases from J, the gap between germline ends came to 6 bases. The germline V gene encodes CDR1 LNHDA and CDR2 SQIVND (reference sequence). The CDR3 runs 14 residues. This CDR3 is CASSIDLSSYEQYF. Written as DNA, the CDR3 is TGTGCCAGTAGTATAGACCTTAGCTCCTACGAGCAGTACTTC.

The chain combines TRBV4-3 with TRBJ2-3; TRBD2 aligns across 10 bases. V trimming: 6 bases; J trimming: 2 bases; junction bases outside the gene matches: 8. There are 16 residues in the CDR3. Germline CDR1 and CDR2: LGHNA and YSLEER. The CDR3 nucleotides are TGCGCCAGCAGTCTCGGACTAGCGGATTACACAGATACGCAGTATTTT. It yields the protein CASSLGLADYTDTQYF.

This chain uses TRBV11-2 with TRBJ1-2, with D maybe TRBD1 (5 bases). Germline loops: CDR1 SGHAT, CDR2 FQNNGV. This CDR3 spans 14 amino acids. Trimming left V 6 bases short and J 0 bases short, with 11 bases between. CDR3 coding DNA: TGTGCCAGCAGATCAGGGTGGACTAACTATGGCTACACCTTC. Amino acids: CASRSGWTNYGYTF.

The V call is TRBV5-1, the J call TRBJ2-2, with a weak D call TRBD2 (5 bases). The CDR3 runs to 18 residues. Between the trimmed V and J ends, which lost 4 bases and 3 bases, there was a span of 22 bases. Germline V CDR1 and CDR2: SGHRS, YFSETQ. The CDR3 nucleotides read TGCGCCAGCAGCACAAACGTACGGCTAGCCTTCGACACCGGGGAGCTGTTTTTT. Translated, it gives CASSTNVRLAFDTGELFF. Variable domain in full (rest from reference TRBV5-1 and TRBJ2-2): KAGVTQTPRYLIKTRGQQVTLSCSPISGHRSVSWYQQTPGQGLQFLFEYFSETQRNKGNFPGRFSGRQFSNSRSEMNVSTLELGDSALYLCASSTNVRLAFDTGELFFGEGSRLTVL.

In DNA, the CDR3 is TGCGCCAGCAGCCAAGTTACGGGAGGTGCTTACGAGCAGTACTTC. It encodes CASSQVTGGAYEQYF. This chain joins TRBV4-1 and TRBJ2-7; 7 bases fit TRBD2. The germline V gene encodes CDR1 MGHRA and CDR2 YSYEKL. The CDR3 length is 15 residues. With V trimmed by 1 base and J by 4 bases, 7 bases remained unmatched.

V is TRBV11-2 and J is TRBJ2-2, with 9 bases identical to TRBD2. Germline trimming cut 3 bases from V and 6 bases from J; bases unmatched to any gene: 5. This CDR3 is built from 15 residues. The germline CDR1 and CDR2 sequences are SGHAT and FQNNGV. DNA for the CDR3: TGTGCCAGCAGCTTTACGGCGGGAGGGGCCGGGGAGCTGTTTTTT. Translated, it gives CASSFTAGGAGELFF.

The chain joins TRBV7-2 to TRBJ1-3; D is possibly TRBD1 (6 bases). Trimming shortened V by 5 bases and J by 4 bases, and 18 bases separated the two germline ends. This CDR3 has 16 residues. The germline V gene encodes CDR1 SGHTA and CDR2 FQGNSA. DNA for the CDR3: TGTGCCAGCAGCCGATATACAGGGTCATACGGAAACACCATATATTTT. Protein product: CASSRYTGSYGNTIYF.

V and J are TRBV21-1 and TRBJ2-1; TRBD2, the table's D call, was not compared with the DNA. TRBV21-1 is tagged as a pseudogene. CDR3 length: 18 residues. CDR3 region: CASSGKKEGLMLGNEQFF. CDR3 nucleotides: TGTGCCAGCAGCGGAAAAAAGGAGGGACTTATGCTAGGCAATGAGCAGTTCTTC.

V gene TRBV6-6 combines with J gene TRBJ2-2; tentatively, D is TRBD1 (5 bases). V lost 6 bases and J lost 9, with 14 bases in between. Germline CDR1 is MNHNY and CDR2 is SVGAGI (reference sequence). The CDR3 is 13 amino acids. The DNA of the CDR3 is TGTGCCAGCAGCCTACAGGCCCCCAGGGAGCTGTTTTTT. Translating gives CASSLQAPRELFF.

This clone has just a few counts. The chain carries TRBV9 and TRBJ2-3; D call uncertain. The CDR3 spans 12 residues. Trimming pared 0 bases from V and 4 bases from J, leaving 3 bases between. Germline V gene data show CDR1 as SGDLS and CDR2 as YYNGEE. CDR3 DNA: TGTGCCAGCAGCGTAGCCGCAGATACGCAGTATTTT. It yields the protein CASSVAADTQYF.

This sequence joins TRBV6-6 and TRBJ2-7, with TRBD2 as a possible D gene (6 bases). This CDR3 has 15 residues. Per germline, CDR1 MNHNY and CDR2 SVGAGI (reference sequence). Trimming cost V 2 bases and J 7 bases, with 18 bases left between them. As DNA, the CDR3 is TGTGCCAGCAGTTACGGGATAGCGGCCTCTCGGGAGCAGTACTTC. Its protein is CASSYGIAASREQYF.

This rearrangement joins TRBV18 to TRBJ2-7; tentatively, D is TRBD1 (6 bases). The germline V gene encodes CDR1 KGHSH and CDR2 LQKENI. The V gene lost 4 bases and the J gene lost 0 bases, with 10 bases spanning the gap. The length of the CDR3 is 14 residues. CDR3 amino acids: CASSRGPASYEQYF. The CDR3 bases are TGTGCCAGCTCACGGGGGCCAGCCTCCTACGAGCAGTACTTC.

The J gene is TRBJ2-7, the V gene TRBV18, with 8 bases identical to TRBD2. J lost 6 bases, V lost 6 bases, and 10 bases had no gene match. The CDR3 has 14 residues. Germline loops: CDR1 KGHSH, CDR2 LQKENI. The CDR3 nucleotides are TGTGCCAGCTCCCGGGAGGGCCTGGGTTTCGAGCAGTACTTC. Translated, it gives CASSREGLGFEQYF.

The V gene is TRBV4-1, the J gene TRBJ2-1, with 14 bases aligning to TRBD2. CDR1 is MGHRA, CDR2 YSYEKL, per germline. This CDR3 is built from 20 residues. Trimming at V came to 2 bases and at J to 1 base, leaving 10 bases not matched to a gene. DNA of the CDR3: TGCGCCAGCAGCCAACTTCCCGGGACTAGCGGGAGTAGGTCCTACAATGAGCAGTTCTTC. Encoded protein: CASSQLPGTSGSRSYNEQFF.

As to this clone: Its ends do not fully match the called genes, so a read error is possible. The chain employs TRBV15 and TRBJ2-7, with D perhaps TRBD2 (7 bases). The CDR3 has 15 residues. From germline, CDR1 is LNHNV and CDR2 YYDKDF (reference sequence). The DNA for the CDR3 is TGTGCCACCAGCAGAGTCCGGGGGGCCTCCGACGAGCAGTACTTC. It yields the protein CATSRVRGASDEQYF.

This clone was observed at least ten times. CDR3 sequence reads: CASSEGGRSTDTQYF. The CDR3 DNA sequence: TGTGCCAGCAGTGAAGGAGGGCGCAGCACAGATACGCAGTATTTT. The chain couples TRBV6-1 to TRBJ2-3, with TRBD2 as a possible D gene (5 bases). Germline V lookup: CDR1 MNHNS, CDR2 SASEGT. CDR3 length: 15 residues. V shed 1 base and J shed 0 bases, with 8 bases lying between them.

This sequence joins TRBV2 and TRBJ1-2, with D perhaps TRBD1 (5 bases). Germline V gene lookup returns CDR1 SNHLY and CDR2 FYNNEI. V was pared by 8 bases and J by 3 bases, with 28 bases between. The CDR3 covers 18 residues. CDR3 region: CASLYPRDSGYGDYGYTF. The CDR3 DNA is TGTGCCAGCCTATATCCGAGGGACTCTGGGTATGGTGACTATGGCTACACCTTC.

CDR3 DNA sequence: TGCGCCAGCAGCCAAAGGGGCCTCCAAAACACCATATATTTT. Its translation is CASSQRGLQNTIYF. The chain combines TRBV4-3 with TRBJ1-3, with D perhaps TRBD1 (5 bases). The germline V gene has CDR1 LGHNA and CDR2 YSLEER. V was shortened by 2 bases and J by 6 bases, with 11 bases between the two germline ends. The CDR3 loop spans 14 amino acids.

J is TRBJ2-7 and V is TRBV7-2; 10 bases match TRBD2. The CDR3 loop spans 16 amino acids. Germline values: CDR1 SGHTA, CDR2 FQGNSA. V was pared by 5 bases and J by 3 bases, with 10 bases of the junction left unmatched. CDR3 nucleotides: TGTGCCAGCAGCACCTCCGGGACTAGCGAAATCTACGAGCAGTACTTC. Translated: CASSTSGTSEIYEQYF.